Following are 9 T cell receptor beta chains from one sample sequenced in a study of cytomegalovirus exposure and HLA in healthy donors (dated 2017 in TCRdb). Libraries came from the immunoSEQ multiplex PCR assay. For the multiplex PCR, a mixture combining 60 forward primers for TCR Vbeta segments and 13 reverse primers for TCR Jbeta segments was used. TCRdb retrieved this table from immuneACCESS and kept in-frame rearrangements only. Not all clones are present; in checked studies, unresolved V genes account for under half, and no reason is known for the remainder. This sample gives 150,000 to 200,000 clones in total; roughly 70% of them show up just once. Together, the top ten hold about 10% of the sample. What was sequenced was PBMCs. The receptors were sampled from a man aged 25 to 40 in good health and CMV-seropositive.

As DNA, the CDR3 is TGTGCCAGCAGCCTACAGGGGGGCGAGCAGTACTTC. Translated: CASSLQGGEQYF. The chain joins TRBV7-3 to TRBJ2-7; 8 nucleotides align to TRBD1. Trimming cost V 5 bases and J 6 bases; bases outside gene matches: 3. CDR3 size: 12 residues. The germline V gene has CDR1 SGHTA and CDR2 FQGTGA.

This rearrangement joins TRBV5-1 to TRBJ2-2; a weak D match, TRBD2 (6 bases). V shed 1 base and J shed 6 bases, with 10 bases lying between them. This CDR3 region has 14 residues. The V gene's germline CDR1 is SGHRS and CDR2 YFSETQ. The CDR3 DNA follows: TGCGCCAGCAGCTTGAACGGGAGCCCCGGGGAGCTGTTTTTT. It translates to CASSLNGSPGELFF.

The chain is built from TRBV5-4 and TRBJ2-6, with 7 bases aligning to TRBD2. The V and J ends lost 5 bases and 1 base, in that order; junction bases with no gene match: 12. Germline CDR1 SGHNT, CDR2 YYREEE (reference sequence). The CDR3 has 18 residues. Here the CDR3 DNA reads TGTGCCAGCAGGGGTTCAGTGGGAGGGCCGTCTGGGGCCAACGTCCTGACTTTC. This encodes CASRGSVGGPSGANVLTF.

The genes are TRBV7-9 and TRBJ1-1; D remains ambiguous. CDR1 SEHNR and CDR2 FQNEAQ come from the germline V gene (reference sequence). The CDR3 totals 14 residues. Trimming stripped 1 base from V and 0 bases from J, with 6 bases between. In DNA, the CDR3 is TGTGCCAGCAGCTTAGGAGGTCTGAACACTGAAGCTTTCTTT. Amino acids: CASSLGGLNTEAFF.

The V gene is TRBV27, the J gene TRBJ1-2, with D perhaps TRBD1 (6 bases). Germline lookup yields CDR1 MNHEY and CDR2 SMNVEV (reference sequence). CDR3 size: 15 residues. V lost 4 bases and J lost 5, with 17 bases in between. CDR3 amino acids: CASSSRGPLTYGYTF. CDR3 DNA: TGTGCCAGCAGTTCCAGGGGACCGCTGACATATGGCTACACCTTC.

The V and J genes are TRBV4-1 and TRBJ2-1; 8 bases are a match to TRBD2. Per germline, CDR1 MGHRA and CDR2 YSYEKL. This CDR3 is built from 17 residues. Trimming at V came to 0 bases and at J to 4 bases, leaving 8 bases not matched to a gene. The DNA of the CDR3 is TGCGCCAGCAGCCAAGACCCCAGCGGGAGTCGGTACAATGAGCAGTTCTTC. Protein sequence: CASSQDPSGSRYNEQFF.

The chain carries TRBV28 and TRBJ1-2; TRBD1 might be the D (6 bases). V was cut by 6 bases and J by 4 bases, with 18 bases left in between. The CDR3 has 15 amino acids. Germline assignment: CDR1 MDHEN and CDR2 SYDVKM. The CDR3: CASRSPGAVRYGYTF. DNA for the CDR3: TGTGCCAGCAGATCCCCAGGGGCGGTACGCTATGGCTACACCTTC.

To note about this clone: Sequence at one end of the junction differs from germline and may be a read error. The chain employs TRBV7-9 and TRBJ1-2; maybe TRBD1 (5 bases). The CDR3 has 14 amino acids. From germline, CDR1 is SEHNR and CDR2 FQNEAQ (reference sequence). The CDR3 nucleotides read TGTTCCAGCAGCACTAATTCAGGGCTTGAGGGCTACACCTTC. The encoded protein is CSSSTNSGLEGYTF.

Here the CDR3 DNA reads TGTGCCAGCAGGGGGCCTAAAAGGGAGACCCAGTACTTC. This codes for CASRGPKRETQYF. V and J are TRBV2 and TRBJ2-5; possibly TRBD1 for D (5 bases). Deletions cut 6 bases from V and 5 bases from J, with 13 bases between. The CDR3 extends over 13 amino acids. From germline, CDR1 is SNHLY and CDR2 FYNNEI.